A selection of T cell receptor beta chains follows, all from one sample in a study of blood T cell repertoires in COVID-19. Produced via immunoSEQ multiplex PCR; TCRdb's table is partial and in-frame only. The table has some 160,000 clones, 79% seen once. Sequencing used peripheral blood. These receptors came from a man aged 50 to 59 with active or convalescent COVID-19. Each CDR3 is given with its conserved first and last residue.

j_call	v_call	cdr3_aa
TRBJ1-3	TRBV4-1	CASSQGQGRSGNTIYF
TRBJ1-5	TRBV29-1	CSVATGDSNQPQHF
TRBJ2-3	TRBV7-9	CASSRRGTDTQYF
TRBJ2-7	TRBV5-1	CASSFRTGGSSYEQYF
TRBJ1-1	TRBV2	CASTKTGDTEAFF
TRBJ2-6	TRBV19	CASAMGGAGANVLTF
TRBJ2-1	TRBV19	CASTRDMSSYNEQFF
TRBJ2-2	TRBV4-2	CASSQELASGMGGELFF
TRBJ2-7	TRBV3-1/TRBV3-2	CASSRGAGTSGIQQYF
TRBJ2-2	TRBV7-7	CASSSDRGNTGELFF
TRBJ2-3	TRBV7-2	CASRAGGHSDTQYF
TRBJ1-5	TRBV7-2	CASRKAGNQPQHF
TRBJ2-3	TRBV9	CASSFSQAGSDTQYF
TRBJ1-3	TRBV5-1	CASSLGVSGNTIYF
TRBJ1-5	TRBV14	CASSQGANQPQHF
TRBJ1-2	TRBV6-5	CASKAGRGPNYGYTF
TRBJ1-4	TRBV5-1	CASSLYPTASNEKLFF
TRBJ2-7	TRBV28	CASSELAEYEQYF
TRBJ1-5	TRBV2	CASRLQLAPNQPQHF
TRBJ2-7	TRBV5-1	CASSLEQTEHEQYF
TRBJ1-5	TRBV2	CASSGETGNQPQHF
TRBJ1-4	TRBV15	CATSGRTGANEKLFF